Below, 19 T cell receptor beta chains from the same sample are listed, as sequenced in a study of blood T cell repertoires in COVID-19. The table came from immunoSEQ multiplex PCR; TCRdb's copy has only in-frame clones and leaves some out. Of 93,000 or so clones detected, more than 80% appear once; the ten largest clones hold approximately 3.5%. Sequenced: peripheral blood. All receptors come from a woman aged 60-70 years with acute or convalescent COVID-19.

The chain joins TRBV11-3 to TRBJ2-5; 11 bases fit TRBD2. V shed 0 bases and J 9 bases; nucleotides not matched to a gene: 9. This CDR3 is built from 16 residues. Germline V CDR1 and CDR2: SGHNT, YENEEA. CDR3: CASSLDHLAGGRAQYF. CDR3 in DNA: TGTGCCAGCAGCTTAGATCACCTAGCGGGGGGCAGAGCCCAGTACTTC.

The chain links TRBV19 to TRBJ2-3; 7 bases are a match to TRBD2. J lost 6 bases, V lost 5 bases, and 2 bases had no gene match. The germline V gene has CDR1 LNHDA and CDR2 SQIVND (reference sequence). The CDR3 is 12 residues long. The CDR3 DNA sequence: TGTGCCAGTAGTGTACTAGCGGATACGCAGTATTTT. Protein product: CASSVLADTQYF.

The J gene is TRBJ2-6, the V gene TRBV30; weak D call: TRBD1 (6 bases). The germline gives CDR1 GTSNPN, CDR2 SVGIG (reference sequence). CDR3 length: 15 amino acids. V lost 0 bases to trimming and J lost 1 base, with 7 bases between them. In DNA form, the CDR3 reads TGTGCCTGGAGTGTGGGGGCTTCTGGGGCCAACGTCCTGACTTTC. It encodes CAWSVGASGANVLTF.

This chain links TRBV6-5 with TRBJ1-4; D might be TRBD1 (6 bases). The V end was cut by 8 bases, the J end by 11 bases, with 15 bases between. This CDR3 is 12 amino acids long. Germline CDR1 MNHEY, CDR2 SVGAGI. The CDR3 spells CASSSGVGKLFF. The DNA of the CDR3 is TGTGCCAGCTCCTCAGGGGTAGGGAAACTGTTTTTT.

J is TRBJ1-2 and V is TRBV29-1; D gene unclear. From germline, CDR1 is SQVTM and CDR2 ANQGSEA. The CDR3 length is 11 residues. With 4 bases removed from V and 3 bases from J, the gap between germline ends came to 6 bases. The CDR3 coding sequence is TGCAGCGTTGGTGGCTACTATGGCTACACCTTC. Protein: CSVGGYYGYTF.

V gene TRBV6-1 combines with J gene TRBJ1-1; 8 bases fit TRBD1. The V gene's germline CDR1 is MNHNS and CDR2 SASEGT. The V gene end was trimmed by 2 bases and the J gene end by 3 bases; junction bases not matched to a gene: 5. This CDR3 contains 15 residues. CDR3 bases: TGTGCCAGCAGTGAAACAGGGGGAATGTACACTGAAGCTTTCTTT. Translated: CASSETGGMYTEAFF.

This rearrangement joins TRBV10-3 to TRBJ1-1; unclear D gene. This CDR3 spans 13 amino acids. Trimming took off 7 bases at V and 2 bases at J, with 11 bases between the two ends. Per germline, CDR1 ENHRY and CDR2 SYGVKD. CDR3 loop: CAIKKPTNTEAFF. The CDR3 DNA is TGTGCCATCAAAAAACCCACTAACACTGAAGCTTTCTTT.

The chain employs TRBV11-3 and TRBJ2-5, with TRBD2 matching over 11 bases. V dropped 3 bases and J dropped 4; count of bases not matched to a gene: 10. The germline V gene encodes CDR1 SGHNT and CDR2 YENEEA. The CDR3 sequence is 17 residues long. CDR3 in DNA: TGTGCCAGCAGCTTGGGACTAGCGGTCCCCGGGGGAGAGACCCAGTACTTC. Its protein product is CASSLGLAVPGGETQYF.

The V call is TRBV19, the J call TRBJ2-1; possible D gene TRBD2, 6 bases. The CDR3 contains 21 residues. From germline, CDR1 is LNHDA and CDR2 SQIVND (reference sequence). Trimming stripped 6 bases from V and 5 bases from J, with 35 bases between. The CDR3 spells CASSEILGAAVAARGNNEQFF. CDR3 bases: TGTGCCAGTAGCGAGATACTAGGAGCGGCCGTAGCGGCCCGTGGAAACAATGAGCAGTTCTTC.

This CDR3 reads CASKSGVPNEKLFF. CDR3 coding DNA: TGTGCCAGCAAATCAGGCGTTCCTAATGAAAAACTGTTTTTT. The J gene is TRBJ1-4, the V gene TRBV3-1 (or the pseudogene TRBV3-2); the D is unclear. Between the trimmed V and J ends, which lost 7 bases and 3 bases, there was a span of 12 bases. Germline CDR1 is LGHDT and CDR2 is YNNKEL (reference sequence). The CDR3 sequence is 14 residues long.

This clone was seen only a few times. This chain links TRBV7-8 with TRBJ2-2, with D possibly TRBD1 on 5 matching bases. The CDR3 is made up of 16 amino acids. Germline loops: CDR1 SGHVS, CDR2 FQNEAQ. V was cut by 0 bases and J by 0 bases, with 8 bases left in between. The chain's CDR3 is CASSLAMGPNTGELFF. CDR3 sequence (DNA): TGTGCCAGCAGCTTAGCAATGGGGCCGAACACCGGGGAGCTGTTTTTT.

This chain connects TRBV7-8 to TRBJ2-1; 7 nucleotides agree with TRBD1. Per germline, CDR1 SGHVS and CDR2 FQNEAQ. This CDR3 has 11 residues. After removal of 5 bases from V and 10 bases from J, the junction contained 2 bases not matched to a gene. The CDR3 sequence: CASSRGGEQFF. The CDR3 region has the DNA TGTGCCAGCAGCCGAGGGGGCGAGCAGTTCTTC.

Only a few counts were recorded for this clone. The CDR3 sequence: CASSPSSSYEQYF. The CDR3 region has the DNA TGTGCCAGCAGCCCCTCGAGCTCCTACGAGCAGTACTTC. This rearrangement joins TRBV28 to TRBJ2-7, with D unresolved. Per germline, CDR1 MDHEN and CDR2 SYDVKM. The V gene lost 6 bases and the J gene lost 0 bases, with 9 bases spanning the gap. The CDR3 covers 13 residues.

The chain uses TRBV7-9 and TRBJ1-2, with 11 bases matching TRBD1. The CDR3 extends over 15 amino acids. V dropped 1 base and J dropped 3; count of bases not matched to a gene: 1. Looked up from germline, CDR1 is SEHNR and CDR2 is FQNEAQ (reference sequence). CDR3 sequence (DNA): TGTGCCAGCAGCTTAGGGACAGGGGGCCACTATGGCTACACCTTC. This translates into CASSLGTGGHYGYTF.

V and J are TRBV28 and TRBJ1-5, with a tentative D call TRBD1 (5 bases). V lost 5 bases and J lost 5, with 10 bases in between. Germline CDR1 reads MDHEN; CDR2 reads SYDVKM. The CDR3 length is 13 residues. In DNA form, the CDR3 reads TGTGCCAGCAGTACGACAGCTTATCAGCCCCAGCATTTT. It specifies CASSTTAYQPQHF.

The rearrangement joins TRBV24-1 to TRBJ2-7; 7 nucleotides agree with TRBD2. J lost 1 base, V lost 5 bases, and 1 base had no gene match. Germline V gene data show CDR1 as KGHDR and CDR2 as SFDVKD. There are 13 residues in the CDR3. CDR3 nucleotides: TGTGCCACCAGTGGCGGGGGATCCTACGAGCAGTACTTC. Its protein is CATSGGGSYEQYF.

The chain links TRBV3-1 (or the pseudogene TRBV3-2) to TRBJ1-3; D perhaps matches TRBD1 (6 bases). Trimming cost V 1 base and J 0 bases, with 13 bases left between them. Germline V gene lookup returns CDR1 LGHDT and CDR2 YNNKEL (reference sequence). This CDR3 has 17 amino acids. The CDR3 DNA reads as TGTGCCAGCAGCCAAGGTCGACAGGCCGGCTCTGGAAACACCATATATTTT. Protein: CASSQGRQAGSGNTIYF.

This chain links TRBV2 with TRBJ2-1; TRBD1 matches 8 bases. CDR3 length: 14 amino acids. Germline V lookup: CDR1 SNHLY, CDR2 FYNNEI. The trim removed 5 bases at V and 9 bases at J, leaving 9 bases unmatched. The CDR3 spells CASSWYQGAGEQFF. In DNA form, the CDR3 reads TGTGCCAGCAGTTGGTATCAGGGGGCAGGTGAGCAGTTCTTC.

This chain joins TRBV29-1 and TRBJ2-3; 7 bases match TRBD2. This CDR3 spans 15 amino acids. Trimming at V came to 8 bases and at J to 0 bases, leaving 11 bases not matched to a gene. Germline CDR1 SQVTM, CDR2 ANQGSEA. CDR3: CSFLGGRGSTDTQYF. The CDR3 nucleotides read TGCAGCTTTCTGGGGGGGAGGGGTAGCACAGATACGCAGTATTTT.